Listed here is a single T cell receptor (beta chain). Its cognate antigen is unknown. The CDR3 covers 15 residues. Trimming pared 7 bases from V and 0 bases from J, leaving 13 bases between. The Oncomine TCR Beta short-read assay was applied to DNA of cultured CD4+ T cells. One entry per CDR3 protein, called by TCRdb with MiXCR from the PCR reads. The sample lists about 8,800 distinct CDR3 sequences; around 60% were seen once. The treatment is: roughly 10-day PBMC culture with coronavirus spike peptide pools or control peptides (ViraFEST assay). This record belongs to a study of vaccination and CD4 T cells after COVID-19. Study as a whole: Investigators took post-vaccine samples a median approximately 73 days after dose two, within a range of 14 to 241.

The clonotype comes from a human donor with COVID-19. This sample comprised cultured CD4+ T cells from blood, obtained after SARS-CoV-2 vaccination. The rearrangement links TRBV12-3 or TRBV12-4 to TRBJ1-5; maybe TRBD1 (6 bases). CDR3 DNA sequence: TGTGCCAGCACTCTGGACAGCTTTAGCAATCAGCCCCAGCATTTT. This gives the protein CASTLDSFSNQPQHF.